This entry lists 30 T cell receptor beta chains sequenced from one sample in a study of OX40 agonist ivuxolimab in advanced cancers. Only in-frame clones appear in the TCRdb table, and some are missing; sequencing was by immunoSEQ multiplex PCR. The data contain tens of thousands of clones, more than 70% of them seen just once; the ten biggest clones take up approximately 3.7%. The sequences come from CD4+ or CD8+ T cells sorted from blood, collected in a trial of the OX40 agonist ivuxolimab. These receptors came from an adult with an advanced solid tumor such as melanoma, head and neck, liver or kidney cancer.

The genes are TRBV2 and TRBJ2-1; TRBD2 matches 14 bases. CDR1 and CDR2 (germline): SNHLY, FYNNEI. This CDR3 comprises 14 residues. J gave up 8 bases and V 9 bases, and 6 bases lay outside the gene matches. The CDR3 sequence is CARGTSGSGDEQFF. For the CDR3, the DNA is TGTGCCAGAGGGACTAGCGGGAGTGGGGATGAGCAGTTCTTC.

This chain uses TRBV2 with TRBJ2-1; the D gene is possibly TRBD2 (6 bases). Germline-derived CDR1 and CDR2 are SNHLY and FYNNEI. The CDR3 is 18 amino acids. Between the trimmed V and J ends, which lost 8 bases and 5 bases, there was a span of 28 bases. CDR3 sequence (DNA): TGTGCCAGCCGTCCCATCGGCTTCTCCGGGAGAGTCAACAATGAGCAGTTCTTC. This sequence encodes CASRPIGFSGRVNNEQFF.

The chain combines TRBV10-3 with TRBJ2-7; D is perhaps TRBD1 (6 bases). The V and J ends lost 2 bases and 3 bases respectively, with 11 bases between them. The germline gives CDR1 ENHRY, CDR2 SYGVKD. The CDR3 is made up of 14 amino acids. CDR3 protein: CAISEGQGIYEQYF. The CDR3 coding sequence is TGTGCCATCAGTGAGGGGCAGGGGATCTACGAGCAGTACTTC.

The chain combines TRBV10-3 with TRBJ2-7; 8 bases align to TRBD2. Germline V gives CDR1 ENHRY, CDR2 SYGVKD. The CDR3 extends over 17 amino acids. V was clipped by 4 bases and J by 1 base; unmatched bases: 12. CDR3 in DNA: TGTGCCATCAGTGGTGGGTTGGAGCGGGAGTGGTCCTACGAGCAGTACTTC. Translation: CAISGGLEREWSYEQYF.

The chain is built from TRBV10-3 and TRBJ2-2; TRBD1 is a possible D gene (5 bases). This CDR3 region has 14 residues. V was clipped by 4 bases and J by 4 bases, with 10 bases between them. Germline V gene sequence: CDR1 ENHRY, CDR2 SYGVKD. The CDR3 nucleotides are TGTGCCATCAGTGGCAGGGAAGTCACCGGGGAGCTGTTTTTT. As protein: CAISGREVTGELFF.

The V call is TRBV7-2, the J call TRBJ2-5; either TRBD1 or TRBD2 may supply D (5 bases each). V dropped 6 bases and J dropped 3 bases, with 17 bases sitting between them. CDR1 and CDR2 from the germline V gene are SGHTA and FQGNSA. The CDR3 runs 15 residues. CDR3 DNA: TGTGCCAGCAGTTTTCAAGGGACGGCGAAAGAGACCCAGTACTTC. Translated: CASSFQGTAKETQYF.

V is TRBV28 and J is TRBJ1-4; 7 nucleotides line up with TRBD1. Germline CDR1 and CDR2: MDHEN and SYDVKM. The CDR3 spans 13 residues. The V and J ends lost 7 bases and 7 bases, in that order; junction bases with no gene match: 6. CDR3 loop: CASTRQGSEKLFF. The CDR3 DNA reads TGTGCCAGCACCCGACAGGGAAGTGAAAAACTGTTTTTT.

This chain uses TRBV29-1 with TRBJ1-1; maybe TRBD1 (5 bases). V was clipped by 4 bases and J by 5 bases, with 14 bases between them. Germline V gene sequence: CDR1 SQVTM, CDR2 ANQGSEA. The CDR3 is 13 residues long. CDR3 in amino acids: CSVVVRVGTEAFF. Here the CDR3 DNA reads TGCAGCGTTGTGGTCAGGGTTGGGACTGAAGCTTTCTTT.

This clone was detected only a few times. This chain joins TRBV11-3 and TRBJ2-7, with 7 bases that match TRBD1. V was pared by 6 bases and J by 5 bases, with 10 bases of the junction left unmatched. This CDR3 region has 14 residues. CDR1 is SGHNT and CDR2 is YENEEA in the germline V gene. The CDR3 reads CASRRDSLRNEQYF. Here the CDR3 DNA reads TGTGCCAGCAGACGGGACAGTCTAAGGAACGAGCAGTACTTC.

The genes are TRBV14 and TRBJ2-5; 8 bases agree with TRBD2. Germline V CDR1 and CDR2: SGHDN, FVKESK. After removal of 5 bases from V and 1 base from J, the junction contained 12 bases not matched to a gene. CDR3 length: 17 amino acids. The CDR3 DNA reads TGTGCCAGCAGCTGGGGCGGGAGGTCCCTTACCCAAGAGACCCAGTACTTC. Protein product: CASSWGGRSLTQETQYF. Full variable domain (remainder filled in from reference TRBV14 and TRBJ2-5): EAGVTQFPSHSVIEKGQTVTLRCDPISGHDNLYWYRRVMGKEIKFLLHFVKESKQDESGMPNNRFLAERTGGTYSTLKVQPAELEDSGVYFCASSWGGRSLTQETQYFGPGTRLLVL.

CDR3 amino acids: CASSLSGGYYGYTF. The CDR3 DNA reads TGTGCCAGCAGTTTGAGCGGGGGTTACTATGGCTACACCTTC. The rearrangement links TRBV27 to TRBJ1-2; D may be TRBD1 (5 bases). Germline V gene data show CDR1 as MNHEY and CDR2 as SMNVEV (reference sequence). This CDR3 contains 14 residues. Trimming took off 3 bases at V and 3 bases at J, with 11 bases between the two ends.

The genes are TRBV7-9 and TRBJ2-5; D is undetermined. The germline V gene has CDR1 SEHNR and CDR2 FQNEAQ (reference sequence). The CDR3 loop spans 13 amino acids. Trimming left V 4 bases short and J 2 bases short, with 8 bases between. The CDR3 DNA reads as TGTGCCAGCAGCTCGGATTTACAAGAGACCCAGTACTTC. Translation gives CASSSDLQETQYF.

About this clone: Germline and junction disagree at one end, which may indicate a read error. In DNA, the CDR3 is TGTGCTAGCAGCCAGGGACAGGGGGAGACCCAGTACTTC. This codes for CASSQGQGETQYF. The chain links TRBV7-7 to TRBJ2-5; 10 nucleotides agree with TRBD1. The V gene's germline CDR1 is SSHAT and CDR2 FNYEAQ (reference sequence). This CDR3 is built from 13 residues.

The chain is built from TRBV4-2 and TRBJ2-1; a weak D match, TRBD1 (6 bases). This CDR3 is built from 15 residues. With 1 base removed from V and 2 bases from J, the gap between germline ends came to 9 bases. From germline, CDR1 is LGHNA and CDR2 YNFKEQ. The CDR3 DNA sequence: TGTGCCAGCAGCCAAGCAGGGGCTACCTACAATGAGCAGTTCTTC. Translation gives CASSQAGATYNEQFF.

This clone has only one observation. The chain uses TRBV12-5 and TRBJ2-1, with 13 bases identical to TRBD2. The CDR3 sequence is 14 residues long. Trimming removed 1 base from V and 15 bases from J; junction bases left unmatched: 6. Germline V gene sequence: CDR1 LGHNT, CDR2 FRNRAP. This chain's CDR3 is CASGLEPTSGRAFF. In nucleotides, the CDR3 is TGTGCTAGTGGTTTGGAACCCACTAGCGGGAGGGCGTTCTTC.

There are a few counts of this clone. The chain has TRBV7-9 and TRBJ2-7; 12 nucleotides line up with TRBD2. This CDR3 is 15 amino acids long. J lost 6 bases, V lost 0 bases, and 3 bases had no gene match. The germline CDR1 and CDR2 sequences are SEHNR and FQNEAQ (reference sequence). The CDR3 region has the DNA TGTGCCAGCAGCTTAGCGGAGGGACTAGCGGGCGAGCAGTACTTC. Translation gives CASSLAEGLAGEQYF. The whole variable domain, filled in from reference TRBV7-9 and TRBJ2-7, reads DTGVSQNPRHKITKRGQNVTFRCDPISEHNRLYWYRQTLGQGPEFLTYFQNEAQLEKSRLLSDRFSAERPKGSFSTLEIQRTEQGDSAMYLCASSLAEGLAGEQYFGPGTRLTVT.

As regards this clone: Other DNA sequences in the sample encode the same CDR3. This chain uses TRBV27 with TRBJ2-7; perhaps TRBD2 as D (5 bases). CDR1 is MNHEY and CDR2 is SMNVEV in the germline V gene (reference sequence). The CDR3 extends over 14 amino acids. V dropped 5 bases and J dropped 0 bases, with 11 bases sitting between them. CDR3 sequence: CASSIGSGSYEQYF. CDR3 coding DNA: TGTGCCAGCAGTATAGGCAGCGGCTCCTACGAGCAGTACTTC.

This chain joins TRBV12-5 and TRBJ1-6; D gene uncertain. The germline CDR1 and CDR2 sequences are LGHNT and FRNRAP. Trimming removed 6 bases at V and 12 bases at J, with 18 bases between. The CDR3 covers 14 residues. CDR3 DNA sequence: TGTGCTAGTGGCGGGGATCGGACGCTGAAACCCCTCCACTTT. Translation: CASGGDRTLKPLHF.

The genes are TRBV28 and TRBJ1-2; D is possibly TRBD1 (5 bases). Germline V gene data show CDR1 as MDHEN and CDR2 as SYDVKM. With 6 bases removed from V and 4 bases from J, the gap between germline ends came to 18 bases. This CDR3 region has 15 residues. The CDR3 region is CASSTQAGILYGYTF. In nucleotides, the CDR3 is TGTGCCAGCAGCACCCAGGCAGGGATTCTCTATGGCTACACCTTC.

V is TRBV11-3 and J is TRBJ2-3; 8 nucleotides agree with TRBD2. The junction had 4 bases not matched to a gene; V was cut back by 1 base and J by 1 base. CDR3 length: 16 residues. Germline V gene data show CDR1 as SGHNT and CDR2 as YENEEA. The CDR3 DNA follows: TGTGCCAGCAGCTTAGTGGCGGGAGGTGGCACAGATACGCAGTATTTT. Protein: CASSLVAGGGTDTQYF.

The rearrangement joins TRBV4-1 to TRBJ2-1, with TRBD2 matching over 11 bases. Germline V lookup: CDR1 MGHRA, CDR2 YSYEKL. V dropped 1 base and J dropped 9; count of bases not matched to a gene: 5. This CDR3 has 15 residues. DNA of the CDR3: TGCGCCAGCAGCCAAGTACTAGCGGGAGTAGGTGAGCAGTTCTTC. The encoded protein is CASSQVLAGVGEQFF.

Only a few counts were recorded for this clone. The CDR3 here is CSVATGGGQPQHF. The CDR3 region has the DNA TGCAGCGTCGCCACAGGGGGAGGACAGCCCCAGCATTTT. The chain carries TRBV29-1 and TRBJ1-5; 8 bases are shared with TRBD1. This CDR3 has 13 residues. V was clipped by 6 bases and J by 7 bases; unmatched bases: 8. Germline-derived CDR1 and CDR2 are SQVTM and ANQGSEA. Combining the CDR3 with reference TRBV29-1 and TRBJ1-5 gives the whole variable domain SAVISQKPSRDICQRGTSLTIQCQVDSQVTMMFWYRQQPGQSLTLIATANQGSEATYESGFVIDKFPISRPNLTFSTLTVSNMSPEDSSIYLCSVATGGGQPQHFGDGTRLSIL.

The chain combines TRBV7-8 with TRBJ2-7; perhaps TRBD2 as D (6 bases). Per the germline V gene, CDR1 is SGHVS and CDR2 is FQNEAQ. V lost 3 bases, J lost 3 bases, and 15 bases lay in between. The CDR3 sequence is 15 residues long. CDR3 amino acids: CASSLIPGVGYEQYF. The CDR3 DNA follows: TGTGCCAGCAGCTTGATCCCGGGAGTGGGCTACGAGCAGTACTTC.

This chain uses TRBV28 with TRBJ1-1; TRBD1 matches 8 bases. CDR1 MDHEN and CDR2 SYDVKM come from the germline V gene. V dropped 6 bases and J dropped 1; count of bases not matched to a gene: 13. The CDR3 is 17 amino acids. The CDR3 reads CASSHNRGTSRNTEAFF. CDR3 nucleotide sequence: TGTGCCAGCAGCCACAACAGGGGGACCAGCCGGAACACTGAAGCTTTCTTT.

The V call is TRBV28, the J call TRBJ2-1; a weak D match, TRBD2 (7 bases). The CDR3 runs to 15 residues. CDR1 and CDR2 (germline): MDHEN, SYDVKM. V lost 5 bases to trimming and J lost 5 bases, with 16 bases between them. CDR3 residues: CASSPAWGGNNEQFF. The CDR3 DNA follows: TGTGCCAGCAGTCCCGCCTGGGGGGGCAACAATGAGCAGTTCTTC.

This clone has more than one count but fewer than ten. This chain connects TRBV7-6 to TRBJ1-6; D perhaps matches TRBD1 (5 bases). Trimming shortened V by 5 bases and J by 10 bases, and 12 bases separated the two germline ends. In germline, CDR1 is SGHVS, CDR2 FNYEAQ. There are 13 residues in the CDR3. The CDR3 sequence is CASSHQRGSPLHF. In DNA form, the CDR3 reads TGTGCCAGCAGCCACCAGCGGGGGTCACCCCTCCACTTT.

This clone was seen once. V is TRBV15 and J is TRBJ2-2, with D tentatively TRBD1 (6 bases). CDR1 LNHNV and CDR2 YYDKDF come from the germline V gene (reference sequence). The V end lost 8 bases, the J end lost 5 bases, and 24 bases lay between the germline ends. CDR3 length: 17 residues. CDR3 in DNA: TGTGCCACCTCGGGCCCGACAGGAAGAACAAGGACCGGGGAGCTGTTTTTT. Its protein is CATSGPTGRTRTGELFF.

The rearrangement uses TRBV7-2 and TRBJ2-5, with TRBD2 identical over 7 bases. After removal of 4 bases from V and 3 bases from J, the junction contained 5 bases not matched to a gene. Per the germline V gene, CDR1 is SGHTA and CDR2 is FQGNSA. The CDR3 is made up of 14 amino acids. CDR3 in amino acids: CASSWGLIKETQYF. For the CDR3, the DNA is TGTGCCAGCAGCTGGGGACTAATTAAAGAGACCCAGTACTTC.

J is TRBJ2-5 and V is TRBV7-2; TRBD1 aligns across 9 bases. The ends lost 4 bases at V and 4 bases at J; junction bases unmatched: 1. The CDR3 extends over 13 amino acids. Germline values: CDR1 SGHTA, CDR2 FQGNSA. In DNA, the CDR3 is TGTGCCAGCAGCTCGGACAGGGGAGAGACCCAGTACTTC. It translates to CASSSDRGETQYF.

This chain joins TRBV4-2 and TRBJ2-1; 8 bases align to TRBD2. The germline CDR1 and CDR2 sequences are LGHNA and YNFKEQ. The CDR3 is 18 residues long. V was clipped by 3 bases and J by 6 bases; unmatched bases: 16. The CDR3 is CASSHNAQAGVKGNEQFF. The CDR3 region has the DNA TGTGCCAGCAGCCATAATGCCCAAGCGGGAGTCAAGGGCAATGAGCAGTTCTTC.